This T cell receptor (beta chain) is drawn from a study of blood T cell repertoires in COVID-19. Turning to the study itself: Sources were T cells, B-cell-depleted T cells, or PBMCs; the material itself was cDNA or gDNA.

Germline CDR1 reads SGHAT; CDR2 reads FQNNGV. The CDR3 length is 15 residues. V gave up 0 bases and J gave up 10 bases, with 18 bases separating them. Clones were sequenced by immunoSEQ multiplex PCR, and TCRdb holds only the in-frame ones, with some missing. The data show some 200,000 clones, with approximately 91% seen just once and about 0.77% held by the top ten. Material: PBMCs or T cells enriched from blood (not recorded which). This clonotype was sampled from a woman aged 18-35 years who had recovered from COVID-19. The V call is TRBV11-2, the J call TRBJ2-5; possibly TRBD1 for D (5 bases). CDR3 sequence reads: CASSLEQGPTQGQYF. In DNA form, the CDR3 reads TGTGCCAGCAGCTTAGAGCAGGGCCCTACTCAAGGCCAGTACTTC.